The 2 T cell receptor beta chains in this list originate from one sample, sequenced in a study. Cells sorted as Tregs were CD4+, CD25+ and CD127-/low. TCRdb independently ran MiXCR on the 5' RACE reads; one entry per CDR3 protein. This sample has about 43,000 distinct CDR3 sequences; roughly 23% occur once, and the top ten carry about 4.5%. Sequencing input: Tregs sorted from a lymph node. The origin of the receptors is a female donor with breast cancer.

This clonotype was counted only a few times. The V gene is TRBV6-2 or TRBV6-3, the J gene TRBJ2-2, with TRBD2 matching 8 bases. The CDR3 length is 15 residues. The ends lost 2 bases at V and 9 bases at J; junction bases unmatched: 8. The germline V gene has CDR1 MNHEY and CDR2 SVGEGT. The CDR3 bases are TGTGCCAGCAGTTACACGGGAGGGCCTGTTAGGGAGCTGTTTTTT. Residues: CASSYTGGPVRELFF.

The chain has TRBV20-1 and TRBJ2-7, with 12 bases matching TRBD2. Losses at the gene ends were 0 bases for V and 6 bases for J; bases not matched to a gene: 6. CDR3 length: 15 residues. Germline V gene data show CDR1 as DFQATT and CDR2 as SNEGSKA (reference sequence). The CDR3 bases are TGCAGTGCTAGAGATTACGCTAGCGGGAGGGTCGAGCAGTACTTC. Its translation: CSARDYASGRVEQYF.